The clone carrying this TCR beta chain was found a few times. Its antigen is undetermined. The assay was immunoSEQ multiplex PCR, and TCRdb's table has in-frame clones only and misses some. The profile shows under 150,000 clones, just over 85% of them singletons. With 3 bases removed from V and 2 bases from J, the gap between germline ends came to 2 bases. The CDR3 is made up of 12 amino acids. The data derive from a study of T cell responses to AZD1222 COVID-19 vaccine. Broader study findings: Close to half of spike-specific TCRs reportedly recognize unmutated variant regions.

The sample here was peripheral blood, taken on day 0 of AZD1222 vaccination. The genes are TRBV12-3 or TRBV12-4 and TRBJ1-5; D is uncertain. The source of this sequence is an adult in good health. CDR3 in DNA: TGTGCCAGCAGTTTCGGCAATCAGCCCCAGCATTTT. Its protein is CASSFGNQPQHF.